The 23 T cell receptor beta chains given below trace back to one sample, sequenced in a study of blood T cells in healthy people across ages. A sample-barcoded 5' primer and a J-beta primer mix were used in a second PCR of about 6 to 11 cycles. TCRdb reprocessed the 5' RACE reads via MiXCR and lists one record per CDR3 protein. This sample carries roughly 680,000 distinct CDR3 sequences, approximately 50% of them seen once, and the ten largest clones take under 35%. The sequencing input was blood. The receptors derive from an older woman in good health.

J is TRBJ2-4 and V is TRBV20-1, with D tentatively TRBD2 (5 bases). The germline V and J ends were trimmed by 3 bases and 5 bases, with 17 bases remaining between them. This CDR3 has 15 residues. Germline CDR1 is DFQATT and CDR2 is SNEGSKA (reference sequence). CDR3 sequence reads: CSASEAVARQNIQYF. In DNA form, the CDR3 reads TGCAGTGCTAGCGAAGCGGTAGCGAGGCAAAACATTCAGTACTTC.

The rearrangement joins TRBV5-1 to TRBJ2-5, with 7 bases fitting TRBD1. Germline V gives CDR1 SGHRS, CDR2 YFSETQ. The V segment lost 4 bases and the J segment 11 bases; nucleotides outside the gene matches: 20. There are 16 residues in the CDR3. CDR3 sequence: CASSPDRVASYNEQYF. In DNA form, the CDR3 reads TGCGCCAGCAGCCCCGACAGGGTGGCATCCTACAATGAGCAGTACTTC.

This clonotype has only a few counts. The chain links TRBV29-1 to TRBJ1-2; possibly TRBD1 for D (5 bases). V shed 5 bases and J shed 4 bases, with 20 bases lying between them. CDR3 length: 15 residues. Germline assignment: CDR1 SQVTM and CDR2 ANQGSEA. The CDR3 region is CSVPQRARGAYGYTF. The CDR3 coding sequence is TGCAGCGTTCCTCAACGGGCGAGGGGCGCCTATGGCTACACCTTC.

In its sample, this clonotype was seen a few times. The chain links TRBV27 to TRBJ2-4; 16 nucleotides align to TRBD2. V shed 3 bases, J shed 13 bases, and the junction held 18 bases outside the gene matches. Germline V CDR1 and CDR2: MNHEY, SMNVEV (reference sequence). The CDR3 spans 19 residues. CDR3 nucleotides: TGTGCCAGCAGTTTTGGGACTAGCGGGAGGGGGGGGACTTACAATGAGCAGTACTTC. It specifies CASSFGTSGRGGTYNEQYF.

The CDR3 region is CSARRGLETQYF. In DNA, the CDR3 is TGCAGTGCAAGAAGAGGGCTAGAGACCCAGTACTTC. The chain couples TRBV20-1 to TRBJ2-5, with a weak D call TRBD2 (5 bases). The CDR3 has 12 amino acids. V lost 6 bases and J lost 4, with 12 bases in between. The germline gives CDR1 DFQATT, CDR2 SNEGSKA (reference sequence).

There are many counts of this clonotype. V and J are TRBV9 and TRBJ2-5, with 8 positions matching TRBD2. The CDR3 has 17 residues. Germline trimming cut 3 bases from V and 5 bases from J; bases unmatched to any gene: 15. Germline loops: CDR1 SGDLS, CDR2 YYNGEE. CDR3 nucleotide sequence: TGTGCCAGCAGCGCCCACCTTGGGGCGGGAGGATTGGAGACCCAGTACTTC. This sequence encodes CASSAHLGAGGLETQYF.

This chain connects TRBV15 to TRBJ1-5; possibly TRBD1 for D (5 bases). The CDR3 consists of 15 residues. V lost 0 bases, J lost 3 bases, and 9 bases lay in between. The germline V gene encodes CDR1 LNHNV and CDR2 YYDKDF (reference sequence). CDR3 nucleotide sequence: TGTGCCACCAGCAGAGATCTGACAGTCAATCAGCCCCAGCATTTT. Amino acids: CATSRDLTVNQPQHF. Supplemented by reference TRBV15 and TRBJ1-5, the full variable domain reads DAMVIQNPRYQVTQFGKPVTLSCSQTLNHNVMYWYQQKSSQAPKLLFHYYDKDFNNEADTPDNFQSRRPNTSFCFLDIRSPGLGDTAMYLCATSRDLTVNQPQHFGDGTRLSIL.

Turning to this clonotype: A junction boundary mismatches the germline segment, possibly from a read error. The chain couples TRBV20-1 to TRBJ2-7; possible D gene TRBD2, 5 bases. This CDR3 contains 11 residues. Germline-derived CDR1 and CDR2 are DFQATT and SNEGSKA (reference sequence). DNA of the CDR3: TGCAGTACTAGAGGCGGATTGAGGCAGTACTTC. The encoded protein is CSTRGGLRQYF.

Only one count was recorded for this clonotype. The rearrangement joins TRBV4-3 to TRBJ1-1; D is possibly TRBD1 (6 bases). This CDR3 is 15 amino acids long. The V end was cut by 2 bases, the J end by 11 bases, with 21 bases between. The V gene's germline CDR1 is LGHNA and CDR2 YSLEER. The CDR3 bases are TGCGCCAGCAGCCAACGCCCATTCGATGGGGGGCCCGCTTTCTTT. Translation gives CASSQRPFDGGPAFF.

J is TRBJ1-1 and V is TRBV12-3 or TRBV12-4; TRBD1 matches 7 bases. CDR3 size: 16 residues. Losses at the gene ends were 3 bases for V and 4 bases for J; bases not matched to a gene: 11. The CDR3 reads CASSFQTGMRSTEAFF. DNA for the CDR3: TGTGCCAGCAGTTTTCAGACAGGGATGCGATCCACTGAAGCTTTCTTT.

V and J are TRBV11-2 and TRBJ1-6, with D tentatively TRBD1 (6 bases). The CDR3 loop spans 15 amino acids. Looked up from germline, CDR1 is SGHAT and CDR2 is FQNNGV. V was shortened by 3 bases and J by 10 bases, with 16 bases between the two germline ends. The chain's CDR3 is CASSLGQIGGSPLHF. CDR3 coding DNA: TGTGCCAGCAGCTTGGGACAAATCGGGGGGTCACCCCTCCACTTT.

The chain combines TRBV27 with TRBJ2-5; TRBD2 might be the D (7 bases). The DNA end is more similar to TRBJ2-7, so the J call may be wrong. Germline values: CDR1 MNHEY, CDR2 SMNVEV (reference sequence). The CDR3 runs 16 residues. The chain's CDR3 is CASMRGGGWPTYEQYF. The CDR3 DNA follows: TGTGCCAGCATGAGGGGGGGAGGCTGGCCCACCTACGAGCAGTACTTC.

This clonotype was seen only once. This chain links TRBV6-2 or TRBV6-3 with TRBJ1-1; D call uncertain. Trimming removed 0 bases at V and 1 base at J, with 6 bases between. CDR1 MNHEY and CDR2 SVGEGT come from the germline V gene. The CDR3 runs 14 residues. In nucleotides, the CDR3 is TGTGCCAGCAGTTACTCGAGGTCGAACACTGAAGCTTTCTTT. Protein product: CASSYSRSNTEAFF.

V gene TRBV11-2 combines with J gene TRBJ2-7, with D hard to call. This CDR3 contains 16 residues. CDR1 is SGHAT, CDR2 FQNNGV, per germline. V lost 1 base to trimming and J lost 0 bases, with 13 bases between them. The CDR3 loop is CASSLVTAQNSYEQYF. For the CDR3, the DNA is TGTGCCAGCAGCTTAGTTACCGCCCAGAACTCCTACGAGCAGTACTTC. The complete variable domain, with remaining parts taken from reference TRBV11-2 and TRBJ2-7, reads EAGVAQSPRYKIIEKRQSVAFWCNPISGHATLYWYQQILGQGPKLLIQFQNNGVVDDSQLPKDRFSAERLKGVDSTLKIQPAKLEDSAVYLCASSLVTAQNSYEQYFGPGTRLTVT.

This chain uses TRBV7-9 with TRBJ2-5; TRBD1 matches at 7 bases. TRBJ2-1 explains the end of the DNA better; the J call may be wrong. Germline assignment: CDR1 SEHNR and CDR2 FQNEAQ (reference sequence). CDR3 length: 13 residues. The CDR3 loop reads CASSRTGQETQFF. The DNA for the CDR3 is TGTGCCAGCAGCCGGACAGGCCAAGAGACCCAGTTCTTC.

The chain recombines TRBV27 with TRBJ2-2; no clear D. Germline values: CDR1 MNHEY, CDR2 SMNVEV (reference sequence). V lost 2 bases, J lost 6 bases, and 10 bases lay in between. CDR3 length: 14 amino acids. The CDR3 bases are TGTGCCAGCAGTTTACGACGGGCCCCCGGGGAGCTGTTTTTT. Residues: CASSLRRAPGELFF.

This chain links TRBV24-1 with TRBJ2-5; 7 bases match TRBD1. This CDR3 is built from 16 residues. Germline trimming cut 4 bases from V and 5 bases from J; bases unmatched to any gene: 12. Germline V gene data show CDR1 as KGHDR and CDR2 as SFDVKD. CDR3 residues: CATSDPGTDIGETQYF. The CDR3, as DNA: TGTGCCACCAGTGACCCGGGGACAGATATTGGGGAGACCCAGTACTTC.

This chain connects TRBV28 to TRBJ2-4, with 7 bases matching TRBD1. J lost 0 bases, V lost 5 bases, and 10 bases had no gene match. The germline gives CDR1 MDHEN, CDR2 SYDVKM. The CDR3 is 17 amino acids. The CDR3: CASSPTTGVIAKNIQYF. The CDR3 bases are TGTGCCAGCAGTCCAACTACAGGGGTAATAGCCAAAAACATTCAGTACTTC.

The rearrangement links TRBV6-2 or TRBV6-3 to TRBJ2-1; no definite D call. Trimming pared 8 bases from V and 12 bases from J, leaving 17 bases between. The CDR3 sequence is 12 residues long. Germline V lookup: CDR1 MNHEY, CDR2 SVGEGT. This chain's CDR3 is CASGNVRDAQFF. In DNA form, the CDR3 reads TGTGCCAGCGGCAACGTTCGCGATGCGCAGTTCTTC.

The table lists this clonotype with many counts. The gene calls are TRBV28 and TRBJ2-7; a possible D gene is TRBD2 (5 bases). CDR3 length: 18 residues. The V and J ends lost 3 bases and 1 base respectively, with 22 bases between them. Per germline, CDR1 MDHEN and CDR2 SYDVKM. This chain's CDR3 is CASSFLSPTKQLSYEQYF. The CDR3 bases are TGTGCCAGCAGTTTCTTATCCCCGACTAAACAGCTATCCTACGAGCAGTACTTC.

The CDR3 DNA is TGCGCCAGCAGCCAGACCGGGACAGGGAACTATGGCTACACCTTC. The encoded protein is CASSQTGTGNYGYTF. This chain joins TRBV4-3 and TRBJ1-2; 9 bases map to TRBD1. With 3 bases clipped from V and 2 bases from J, the junction kept 4 bases outside the gene matches. The CDR3 consists of 15 residues. In germline, CDR1 is LGHNA, CDR2 YSLEER.

In this sample, this clonotype turned up a few times. This sequence joins TRBV4-3 and TRBJ2-3; the match to TRBD2 covers 7 bases. This CDR3 has 18 residues. Germline trimming cut 1 base from V and 4 bases from J; bases unmatched to any gene: 14. Germline V gene lookup returns CDR1 LGHNA and CDR2 YSLEER. CDR3 coding DNA: TGCGCCAGCAGCCAAGGGGGTGCAAACGGGAGGATCGCAGATACGCAGTATTTT. This codes for CASSQGGANGRIADTQYF.

This clonotype has at least ten counts. This chain joins TRBV4-2 and TRBJ2-5; a possible D gene is TRBD1 (6 bases). Germline values: CDR1 LGHNA, CDR2 YNFKEQ. The V end lost 0 bases, the J end lost 9 bases, and 17 bases lay between the germline ends. The length of the CDR3 is 15 residues. The CDR3 spells CASSQEEDSSRPQYF. CDR3 sequence (DNA): TGTGCCAGCAGCCAAGAAGAGGACAGTTCACGGCCCCAGTACTTC.